These T cell receptor beta chains were read from a single sample in a study of shared clonotypes between healthy human individuals. Sequenced by immunoSEQ multiplex PCR; TCRdb stores in-frame clones only, minus some. Of fewer than 1 million clones listed, approximately 97% were seen once; the top ten hold about 0.25%. The sequenced material came from naive CD8+ T cells sorted from blood. The receptors were gathered from a man aged 25-45 years in good health. CDR3s include the opening cysteine and the closing phenylalanine or tryptophan. The order of the fields is V gene, D gene, J gene, clone size, CDR3 protein, CDR3 DNA. The D gene is left open where the match is weak. Clone size, where shown, is once, few, many, or a class for clones that have expanded.

V gene: TRBV7-6
D gene: NA
J gene: TRBJ2-5
clone size: NA
CDR3 protein: CASSLGPGEETQYF
CDR3 DNA: TGTGCCAGCAGCTTAGGCCCCGGGGAAGAGACCCAGTACTTC

V gene: TRBV7-9
D gene: NA
J gene: TRBJ2-7
clone size: NA
CDR3 protein: CASSRRGMYEQYF
CDR3 DNA: TGTGCCAGCAGCCGTCGGGGTATGTACGAGCAGTACTTC

V gene: TRBV5-4
D gene: NA
J gene: TRBJ2-3
clone size: NA
CDR3 protein: CASSPLAGSSTDTQYF
CDR3 DNA: TGTGCCAGCAGCCCCTTGGCGGGATCCAGCACAGATACGCAGTATTTT

V gene: TRBV10-3
D gene: TRBD1
J gene: TRBJ2-7
clone size: NA
CDR3 protein: CAISEYRQGRSSYEQYF
CDR3 DNA: TGTGCCATCAGTGAGTACCGACAGGGTCGAAGCTCCTACGAGCAGTACTTC

V gene: TRBV15
D gene: TRBD2
J gene: TRBJ2-7
clone size: once
CDR3 protein: CATSSPEATSDYEQYF
CDR3 DNA: TGTGCCACCAGCTCCCCGGAGGCTACTAGCGACTACGAGCAGTACTTC

V gene: TRBV5-1
D gene: TRBD2
J gene: TRBJ2-1
clone size: NA
CDR3 protein: CASRLPGLAVYNEQFF
CDR3 DNA: TGCGCCAGCAGATTGCCGGGACTAGCGGTATACAATGAGCAGTTCTTC

V gene: TRBV11-3
D gene: NA
J gene: TRBJ2-1
clone size: NA
CDR3 protein: CASSLNPGLGYNEQFF
CDR3 DNA: TGTGCCAGCAGCTTAAATCCTGGACTCGGGTACAATGAGCAGTTCTTC

V gene: TRBV29-1
D gene: NA
J gene: TRBJ1-1
clone size: once
CDR3 protein: CSVEVPGVRNTEAFF
CDR3 DNA: TGCAGCGTTGAAGTCCCGGGAGTCCGGAACACTGAAGCTTTCTTT

V gene: TRBV6-6
D gene: NA
J gene: TRBJ2-5
clone size: once
CDR3 protein: CASSYLEETQYF
CDR3 DNA: TGTGCCAGCAGTTACCTAGAAGAGACCCAGTACTTC

V gene: TRBV9
D gene: NA
J gene: TRBJ2-7
clone size: NA
CDR3 protein: CASSSGLREGQYF
CDR3 DNA: TGTGCCAGCAGCTCGGGCCTCCGAGAGGGGCAGTACTTC

V gene: TRBV9
D gene: TRBD2
J gene: TRBJ2-1
clone size: NA
CDR3 protein: CASSAYGGEGPTNEQFF
CDR3 DNA: TGTGCCAGCAGCGCTTACGGCGGGGAGGGCCCTACAAATGAGCAGTTCTTC

V gene: TRBV11-3
D gene: NA
J gene: TRBJ2-7
clone size: NA
CDR3 protein: CASSHQIGQGGGSEQYF
CDR3 DNA: TGTGCCAGCAGCCACCAAATAGGACAGGGCGGGGGCTCCGAGCAGTACTTC

V gene: TRBV25-1
D gene: NA
J gene: TRBJ2-3
clone size: NA
CDR3 protein: CASSDAGDTQYF
CDR3 DNA: TGTGCCAGCAGTGACGCGGGCGATACGCAGTATTTT

V gene: TRBV5-1
D gene: NA
J gene: TRBJ2-3
clone size: NA
CDR3 protein: CASAGVGGTDTQYF
CDR3 DNA: TGCGCCAGCGCAGGTGTGGGGGGTACAGATACGCAGTATTTT

V gene: TRBV6-1
D gene: NA
J gene: TRBJ2-5
clone size: NA
CDR3 protein: CASSAGTQETQYF
CDR3 DNA: TGTGCCAGCAGTGCAGGCACCCAAGAGACCCAGTACTTC

V gene: TRBV6-6
D gene: NA
J gene: TRBJ2-3
clone size: NA
CDR3 protein: CASSYSFTDTQYF
CDR3 DNA: TGTGCCAGCAGTTACTCGTTCACAGATACGCAGTATTTT

V gene: TRBV6-1
D gene: NA
J gene: TRBJ2-2
clone size: NA
CDR3 protein: CASSEELISNTGELFF
CDR3 DNA: TGTGCCAGCAGTGAGGAGCTAATCTCGAACACCGGGGAGCTGTTTTTT

V gene: TRBV28
D gene: NA
J gene: TRBJ2-1
clone size: NA
CDR3 protein: CASSLDRVQFF
CDR3 DNA: TGTGCCAGCAGTTTGGACCGGGTGCAGTTCTTC

V gene: TRBV5-1
D gene: NA
J gene: TRBJ2-5
clone size: NA
CDR3 protein: CASSLNKDLGQETQYF
CDR3 DNA: TGCGCCAGCAGCTTAAACAAGGACCTAGGGCAAGAGACCCAGTACTTC

V gene: TRBV13
D gene: NA
J gene: TRBJ1-2
clone size: NA
CDR3 protein: CASSLGQTGTF
CDR3 DNA: TGTGCCAGCAGCTTAGGACAGACGGGAACCTTC

V gene: TRBV28
D gene: NA
J gene: TRBJ2-1
clone size: NA
CDR3 protein: CASSFTVKVNLGDAHDFYNEQFF
CDR3 DNA: TGTGCCAGCAGTTTTACGGTTAAGGTCAATTTGGGCGACGCACACGACTTCTACAATGAGCAGTTCTTC

V gene: TRBV6-5
D gene: NA
J gene: TRBJ2-1
clone size: NA
CDR3 protein: CASSTDGSSYNEQFF
CDR3 DNA: TGTGCCAGCAGTACAGATGGGTCCTCCTACAATGAGCAGTTCTTC